The 7 T cell receptor beta chains in this list originate from one sample, sequenced in a study of blood T cell repertoires in COVID-19. The protocol was immunoSEQ multiplex PCR, while the TCRdb copy is restricted to in-frame clones and leaves out a portion. This table holds 240,000 or so clones, under 85% found once. Sample: peripheral blood. The source is a man aged 25 to 40 who had recovered from COVID-19.

The V and J genes are TRBV13 and TRBJ1-2; the D gene is possibly TRBD1 (6 bases). V lost 5 bases and J 4 bases, leaving 14 bases between the germline ends. Germline V lookup: CDR1 PRHDT, CDR2 FYEKMQ (reference sequence). The CDR3 is 14 residues long. The CDR3 bases are TGTGCCAGCAGCCGAGGACAGAGGGGCTATGGCTACACCTTC. It is translated as CASSRGQRGYGYTF. The whole variable domain, filled in from reference TRBV13 and TRBJ1-2, reads AAGVIQSPRHLIKEKRETATLKCYPIPRHDTVYWYQQGPGQDPQFLISFYEKMQSDKGSIPDRFSAQQFSDYHSELNMSSLELGDSALYFCASSRGQRGYGYTFGSGTRLTVV.

This clone was seen just once. The chain employs TRBV6-5 and TRBJ2-3; 8 bases align to TRBD2. The CDR3 runs 14 residues. The germline V gene encodes CDR1 MNHEY and CDR2 SVGAGI. The trim removed 8 bases at V and 2 bases at J, leaving 6 bases unmatched. CDR3 protein: CASEAGGNTDTQYF. The CDR3 nucleotides read TGTGCCAGCGAGGCGGGGGGAAACACAGATACGCAGTATTTT.

This chain joins TRBV4-2 and TRBJ1-2; 8 bases align to TRBD1. V dropped 1 base and J dropped 3; count of bases not matched to a gene: 4. This CDR3 contains 15 residues. Germline CDR1 LGHNA, CDR2 YNFKEQ. The CDR3 protein is CASSQVPGQDYGYTF. As DNA, the CDR3 is TGTGCCAGCAGCCAAGTTCCGGGACAGGACTATGGCTACACCTTC.

This clone was picked up a small number of times. V and J are TRBV2 and TRBJ1-5, with D tentatively TRBD1 (5 bases). V lost 7 bases and J lost 4, with 11 bases in between. This CDR3 has 13 residues. Germline-derived CDR1 and CDR2 are SNHLY and FYNNEI. CDR3 nucleotides: TGTGCCAGCAAGGGGAGGGGAAATCAGCCCCAGCATTTT. Encoded protein: CASKGRGNQPQHF.

The rearrangement links TRBV29-1 to TRBJ2-1; D might be TRBD2 (5 bases). Looked up from germline, CDR1 is SQVTM and CDR2 is ANQGSEA. The V and J ends lost 3 bases and 3 bases respectively, with 9 bases between them. CDR3 size: 13 residues. The CDR3 nucleotides are TGCAGCGTTGAGCAGACTAACTACAATGAGCAGTTCTTC. Its protein is CSVEQTNYNEQFF.

This chain links TRBV27 with TRBJ1-2; a weak D match, TRBD1 (5 bases). Per germline, CDR1 MNHEY and CDR2 SMNVEV (reference sequence). This CDR3 is built from 14 residues. Trimming left V 7 bases short and J 3 bases short, with 15 bases between. CDR3 nucleotide sequence: TGTGCCAGCACCCGGTTCGGGGGAGACTATGGCTACACCTTC. Residues: CASTRFGGDYGYTF.

V gene TRBV18 combines with J gene TRBJ1-4; perhaps TRBD1 as D (5 bases). The CDR3 length is 15 residues. The V gene lost 2 bases and the J gene lost 8 bases, with 15 bases spanning the gap. Germline values: CDR1 KGHSH, CDR2 LQKENI. In nucleotides, the CDR3 is TGTGCCAGCTCACCAGAGGGAGGGGCCGGGGAAAAACTGTTTTTT. Protein sequence: CASSPEGGAGEKLFF. The full variable domain, rest sourced from reference TRBV18 and TRBJ1-4, is NAGVMQNPRHLVRRRGQEARLRCSPMKGHSHVYWYRQLPEEGLKFMVYLQKENIIDESGMPKERFSAEFPKEGPSILRIQQVVRGDSAAYFCASSPEGGAGEKLFFGSGTQLSVL.